The 12 T cell receptor beta chains in this list originate from one sample, sequenced in a study of control samples from healthy donors and cancer patients. Sequencing used immunoSEQ multiplex PCR; TCRdb keeps in-frame clones, though not all of them. The data contain 150,000 or so clones, 93% of them singletons. The sequenced material came from blood. These receptors originate from a man aged 18 to 29 in good health.

The chain employs TRBV27 and TRBJ2-7; 8 nucleotides align to TRBD1. CDR3 size: 14 residues. V lost 7 bases, J lost 6 bases, and 11 bases stayed unmatched. Germline V gene data show CDR1 as MNHEY and CDR2 as SMNVEV (reference sequence). CDR3 nucleotides: TGTGCCAGCACCGGACAGGGTAATTTGGGCGAGCAGTACTTC. This translates into CASTGQGNLGEQYF.

This clone has a single count. V is TRBV24-1 and J is TRBJ2-1, with 7 bases identical to TRBD2. The V segment lost 10 bases and the J segment 7 bases; nucleotides outside the gene matches: 15. The CDR3 spans 15 residues. Per the germline V gene, CDR1 is KGHDR and CDR2 is SFDVKD. CDR3 nucleotides: TGTGCCACGGACCCGGGAGGTGGAGGGGCGAATGAGCAGTTCTTC. This codes for CATDPGGGGANEQFF.

The chain joins TRBV5-1 to TRBJ2-3; possibly TRBD2 for D (5 bases). Germline-derived CDR1 and CDR2 are SGHRS and YFSETQ. Trimming removed 0 bases from V and 6 bases from J, with 11 bases in between. This CDR3 contains 14 residues. This CDR3 is CASSLVDSWDTQYF. As DNA, the CDR3 is TGCGCCAGCAGCTTGGTGGACTCCTGGGATACGCAGTATTTT.

This CDR3 is CASSLRGATNEKLFF. In DNA form, the CDR3 reads TGTGCCAGCAGCCTCCGGGGCGCAACTAATGAAAAACTGTTTTTT. The V gene is TRBV11-2, the J gene TRBJ1-4, with a tentative D call TRBD1 (5 bases). V lost 5 bases and J lost 0, with 10 bases in between. This CDR3 has 15 residues. Germline V gene data show CDR1 as SGHAT and CDR2 as FQNNGV.

The rearrangement uses TRBV4-2 and TRBJ2-1; D is unresolved. Trimming cost V 0 bases and J 0 bases, with 9 bases left between them. CDR3 length: 16 amino acids. Germline CDR1 reads LGHNA; CDR2 reads YNFKEQ. CDR3 coding DNA: TGTGCCAGCAGCCAAGACTCACCAGCCTCCTACAATGAGCAGTTCTTC. Protein: CASSQDSPASYNEQFF.

J is TRBJ1-1 and V is TRBV6-5; the D gene is possibly TRBD1 (5 bases). Trimming shortened V by 6 bases and J by 6 bases, and 8 bases separated the two germline ends. Germline values: CDR1 MNHEY, CDR2 SVGAGI. CDR3 size: 11 residues. The CDR3 region has the DNA TGTGCCAGCAGCGCAGGGTCTGAAGCTTTCTTT. It is translated as CASSAGSEAFF.

This chain's CDR3 is CASSQGREGYTF. The CDR3, as DNA: TGTGCCAGCAGCCAAGGACGCGAGGGCTACACCTTC. The chain is built from TRBV14 and TRBJ1-2; no firm D call. Germline V gives CDR1 SGHDN, CDR2 FVKESK. The CDR3 extends over 12 amino acids. The V gene lost 1 base and the J gene lost 8 bases, with 8 bases spanning the gap. Filled out from reference TRBV14 and TRBJ1-2, the complete variable domain reads EAGVTQFPSHSVIEKGQTVTLRCDPISGHDNLYWYRRVMGKEIKFLLHFVKESKQDESGMPNNRFLAERTGGTYSTLKVQPAELEDSGVYFCASSQGREGYTFGSGTRLTVV.

The chain is built from TRBV28 and TRBJ1-6; TRBD1 is a possible D gene (6 bases). V was clipped by 6 bases and J by 9 bases, with 18 bases between them. CDR3 length: 15 amino acids. Germline CDR1 reads MDHEN; CDR2 reads SYDVKM. As DNA, the CDR3 is TGTGCCAGCAGGATACAGGGAGCTTGGGCTTCACCCCTCCACTTT. Its protein is CASRIQGAWASPLHF.

This chain uses TRBV4-1 with TRBJ1-6; no reliable D call. Germline V gene sequence: CDR1 MGHRA, CDR2 YSYEKL. Trimming pared 0 bases from V and 5 bases from J, leaving 8 bases between. The CDR3 has 15 residues. The CDR3 here is CASSQEGRNNSPLHF. The CDR3 nucleotides read TGCGCCAGCAGCCAAGAAGGACGGAATAATTCACCCCTCCACTTT.

The rearrangement joins TRBV14 to TRBJ1-2; D unclear. Per the germline V gene, CDR1 is SGHDN and CDR2 is FVKESK. The CDR3 length is 15 residues. Trimming stripped 0 bases from V and 5 bases from J, with 13 bases between. CDR3 protein: CASSQDSGPVYGYTF. The CDR3 DNA reads TGTGCCAGCAGCCAAGATTCCGGGCCGGTTTATGGCTACACCTTC.

This clone has only one observation. This chain connects TRBV29-1 to TRBJ2-6; either TRBD1 or TRBD2 may fit D (5 bases each). The V gene lost 6 bases and the J gene lost 1 base, with 10 bases spanning the gap. In germline, CDR1 is SQVTM, CDR2 ANQGSEA. The CDR3 runs to 14 residues. The CDR3 here is CSVEGRSGANVLTF. CDR3 DNA: TGCAGCGTCGAGGGACGGTCTGGGGCCAACGTCCTGACTTTC.

The rearrangement joins TRBV11-2 to TRBJ1-2; D possibly corresponds to TRBD1 (5 bases). This CDR3 spans 18 amino acids. The germline V gene has CDR1 SGHAT and CDR2 FQNNGV. Trimming shortened V by 4 bases and J by 4 bases, and 25 bases separated the two germline ends. The CDR3 loop reads CASSSYRDGRGTGYGYTF. The CDR3 bases are TGTGCCAGCAGCTCGTACCGGGACGGCCGGGGTACGGGCTATGGCTACACCTTC.